These 10 T cell receptor beta chains were sequenced from one sample in a study of neurological immune-mediated disorders. Time point noted: longitudinal time-point 3. Using its own MiXCR run on the 5' RACE reads, TCRdb lists one record per CDR3 protein. Of approximately 84,000 distinct CDR3 sequences in the sample, under 4.5% were seen once. Sequenced material: PBMCs. All receptors come from an older woman with multiple sclerosis.

This clonotype has at least ten counts. The chain employs TRBV2 and TRBJ2-2; 10 bases are a match to TRBD1. This CDR3 has 16 amino acids. The V gene end was trimmed by 6 bases and the J gene end by 1 base; junction bases not matched to a gene: 5. In germline, CDR1 is SNHLY, CDR2 FYNNEI. CDR3 DNA sequence: TGTGCCAGCAGGACAAGGACAGGGGGGAACACCGGGGAGCTGTTTTTT. Protein: CASRTRTGGNTGELFF.

In its sample, this clonotype was seen many times. The chain is built from TRBV20-1 and TRBJ2-7; 7 bases line up with TRBD2. The germline gives CDR1 DFQATT, CDR2 SNEGSKA (reference sequence). J gave up 4 bases and V 6 bases, and 9 bases lay outside the gene matches. This CDR3 spans 13 amino acids. CDR3 sequence: CSAPNPGGYEQYF. In nucleotides, the CDR3 is TGCAGTGCCCCCAATCCGGGGGGTTACGAGCAGTACTTC.

This clonotype was seen ten or more times. This chain connects TRBV5-1 to TRBJ2-3; 7 bases fit TRBD2. Per the germline V gene, CDR1 is SGHRS and CDR2 is YFSETQ. The CDR3 is 15 amino acids. The V segment lost 5 bases and the J segment 0 bases; nucleotides outside the gene matches: 6. CDR3 sequence reads: CASRSGGTSTDTQYF. The CDR3 region has the DNA TGCGCCAGCAGGTCGGGGGGAACTAGCACAGATACGCAGTATTTT.

As for this clonotype: A clone one base away is much larger, so this may be a read error. J is TRBJ1-1 and V is TRBV12-3 or TRBV12-4, with no clear D. The germline V and J ends were trimmed by 3 bases and 0 bases, with 8 bases remaining between them. This CDR3 is 14 amino acids long. This CDR3 is CASSFGVLNTEAFF. The CDR3 nucleotides read TGTGCCAGCAGTTTTGGAGTGCTGAACACTGAAGCTTTCTTT.

The CDR3 protein is CASSLAGQFNEKLFF. The CDR3 DNA is TGCGCCAGCAGCTTGGCGGGGCAGTTTAATGAAAAACTGTTTTTT. The chain has TRBV5-1 and TRBJ1-4; D possibly corresponds to TRBD1 (5 bases). The CDR3 contains 15 residues. Per the germline V gene, CDR1 is SGHRS and CDR2 is YFSETQ. V was clipped by 0 bases and J by 4 bases, with 10 bases between them.

This clonotype was recorded at least ten times. The chain carries TRBV20-1 and TRBJ2-1; 10 bases are shared with TRBD2. The V and J ends lost 4 bases and 6 bases, in that order; junction bases with no gene match: 12. Germline V lookup: CDR1 DFQATT, CDR2 SNEGSKA (reference sequence). This CDR3 is built from 16 residues. This CDR3 is CSATFFGLAGVNEQFF. The CDR3, as DNA: TGCAGTGCTACTTTCTTTGGGCTAGCGGGAGTCAATGAGCAGTTCTTC.

This clonotype came up many times. V is TRBV20-1 and J is TRBJ1-2; a weak D match, TRBD1 (5 bases). Germline V CDR1 and CDR2: DFQATT, SNEGSKA (reference sequence). The CDR3 runs to 16 residues. The V gene lost 0 bases and the J gene lost 0 bases, with 14 bases spanning the gap. The CDR3 loop is CSAREVGGLTNYGYTF. DNA for the CDR3: TGCAGTGCTAGAGAGGTCGGGGGTCTGACTAACTATGGCTACACCTTC.

This clonotype occurred many times. This chain links TRBV15 with TRBJ1-3; TRBD1 matches 7 bases. The junction had 6 bases not matched to a gene; V was cut back by 1 base and J by 0 bases. Germline V CDR1 and CDR2: LNHNV, YYDKDF (reference sequence). The CDR3 contains 17 residues. CDR3 DNA: TGTGCCACCAGCAGAGTAACAGGGGTTCTCTCTGGAAACACCATATATTTT. As protein: CATSRVTGVLSGNTIYF.

At least ten counts were recorded for this clonotype. The chain combines TRBV5-1 with TRBJ2-7, with D unresolved. Germline CDR1 SGHRS, CDR2 YFSETQ. This CDR3 spans 13 amino acids. Trimming took off 0 bases at V and 1 base at J, with 5 bases between the two ends. In DNA, the CDR3 is TGCGCCAGCAGCTTGGTACGGTCCTACGAGCAGTACTTC. It is translated as CASSLVRSYEQYF.

This clonotype was seen only a few times. The chain joins TRBV18 to TRBJ1-2, with D tentatively TRBD1 (6 bases). The CDR3 sequence is 15 residues long. Deletions cut 1 base from V and 7 bases from J, with 16 bases between. Germline V gene data show CDR1 as KGHSH and CDR2 as LQKENI. This chain's CDR3 is CASSPRQVRVGGYTF. CDR3 DNA sequence: TGTGCCAGCTCACCACGACAGGTTCGAGTGGGTGGCTACACCTTC.